The 27 T cell receptor beta chains below all came from one sample that was sequenced in a study of long-term antiretroviral therapy in people with HIV. The assay used was immunoSEQ (version v3.0), run at survey level. Assay: immunoSEQ multiplex PCR; the TCRdb copy retains only in-frame clones and omits some. Of about 16,000 clones listed, around nine tenths are singletons. This specimen was unsorted PBMCs, taken 2.2 to 2.4 years before starting antiretroviral therapy. These receptors were collected from a young woman with HIV.

The chain employs TRBV2 and TRBJ2-6; possibly TRBD1 for D (5 bases). The CDR3 totals 15 residues. CDR1 and CDR2 (germline): SNHLY, FYNNEI. V lost 7 bases and J lost 0, with 10 bases in between. The CDR3 reads CASIRQGSGANVLTF. The DNA for the CDR3 is TGTGCCAGCATTCGGCAGGGCTCTGGGGCCAACGTCCTGACTTTC. Using reference TRBV2 and TRBJ2-6 for the parts outside the CDR3, the full variable domain is EPEVTQTPSHQVTQMGQEVILRCVPISNHLYFYWYRQILGQKVEFLVSFYNNEISEKSEIFDDQFSVERPDGSNFTLKIRSTKLEDSAMYFCASIRQGSGANVLTFGAGSRLTVL.

This chain uses TRBV27 with TRBJ2-7; TRBD1 matches at 9 bases. Trimming took 6 bases from V and 2 from J; bases not matched to a gene: 8. This CDR3 spans 15 amino acids. Germline V CDR1 and CDR2: MNHEY, SMNVEV (reference sequence). CDR3 amino acids: CASSQGQGTTYEQYF. The CDR3 DNA is TGTGCCAGCAGCCAGGGACAGGGAACTACCTACGAGCAGTACTTC.

The rearrangement links TRBV10-3 to TRBJ1-3, with 11 bases identical to TRBD1. The CDR3 covers 15 residues. Germline CDR1 and CDR2: ENHRY and SYGVKD. After removal of 10 bases from V and 6 bases from J, the junction contained 11 bases not matched to a gene. CDR3 amino acids: CANGARDRGENTIYF. As DNA, the CDR3 is TGTGCCAACGGAGCGCGGGACAGGGGGGAAAACACCATATATTTT.

This chain joins TRBV30 and TRBJ2-6; D ambiguous. V lost 2 bases and J lost 0, with 8 bases in between. CDR1 and CDR2 from the germline V gene are GTSNPN and SVGIG (reference sequence). The CDR3 extends over 15 amino acids. Here the CDR3 reads CAWSTSRSGANVLTF. The DNA for the CDR3 is TGTGCCTGGAGTACCTCTCGCTCTGGGGCCAACGTCCTGACTTTC.

This chain links TRBV9 with TRBJ1-5, with 8 bases fitting TRBD1. CDR1 and CDR2 from the germline V gene are SGDLS and YYNGEE. The CDR3 covers 15 residues. V lost 4 bases to trimming and J lost 5 bases; unmatched junction nucleotides: 8. CDR3 in DNA: TGTGCCAGCAGCCTGACAGGGGAGGTATATCAGCCCCAGCATTTT. Amino acid sequence: CASSLTGEVYQPQHF.

The genes are TRBV18 and TRBJ2-5; 7 bases agree with TRBD2. Germline values: CDR1 KGHSH, CDR2 LQKENI. There are 14 residues in the CDR3. Germline trimming cut 6 bases from V and 5 bases from J; bases unmatched to any gene: 9. The CDR3 region is CASSDLRAGETQYF. The CDR3 region has the DNA TGTGCCAGCTCGGACCTCCGAGCGGGGGAGACCCAGTACTTC.

The V call is TRBV7-2, the J call TRBJ1-1, with D perhaps matching TRBD1 (5 bases). The germline gives CDR1 SGHTA, CDR2 FQGNSA. The V and J ends lost 5 bases and 5 bases respectively, with 18 bases between them. The length of the CDR3 is 15 residues. The CDR3 DNA reads TGTGCCAGCAGCCCCCCGGGACCCAGCGGAACTGAAGCTTTCTTT. This sequence encodes CASSPPGPSGTEAFF.

V is TRBV4-1 and J is TRBJ1-2, with TRBD1 as a possible D gene (5 bases). The CDR3 runs 15 residues. The V gene lost 0 bases and the J gene lost 8 bases, with 16 bases spanning the gap. Germline CDR1 reads MGHRA; CDR2 reads YSYEKL. The CDR3 is CASSQEGTGLGGYTF. The CDR3, as DNA: TGCGCCAGCAGCCAAGAAGGTACGGGGCTAGGAGGCTACACCTTC.

This clone appeared a single time. This chain connects TRBV30 to TRBJ1-2; 7 nucleotides line up with TRBD1. V was clipped by 2 bases and J by 7 bases; unmatched bases: 16. The CDR3 extends over 16 amino acids. CDR1 GTSNPN and CDR2 SVGIG come from the germline V gene (reference sequence). The CDR3 DNA reads TGTGCCTGGAGTTTGGTATTCGGGACAGCCTATGGTGGCTACACCTTC. It codes for CAWSLVFGTAYGGYTF.

This clone has just one count. The V and J genes are TRBV5-1 and TRBJ2-4; the D gene is possibly TRBD1 (6 bases). The CDR3 is 18 amino acids. Trimming pared 4 bases from V and 7 bases from J, leaving 27 bases between. The germline CDR1 and CDR2 sequences are SGHRS and YFSETQ. The CDR3 is CASSPKTQSGTYPNIQYF. As DNA, the CDR3 is TGCGCCAGCAGCCCCAAGACTCAGTCCGGGACATACCCCAACATTCAGTACTTC.

This clone has a handful of counts. V usage is TRBV6-5 and J usage is TRBJ1-5; 8 bases agree with TRBD1. Germline V gives CDR1 MNHEY, CDR2 SVGAGI. This CDR3 region has 15 residues. Trimming cost V 6 bases and J 5 bases; bases outside gene matches: 9. The CDR3 reads CASRYRTGRDQPQHF. The DNA of the CDR3 is TGTGCCAGCAGGTATAGGACAGGGAGAGATCAGCCCCAGCATTTT.

The V gene is TRBV19, the J gene TRBJ1-3, with D possibly being TRBD1 (6 bases). The germline CDR1 and CDR2 sequences are LNHDA and SQIVND (reference sequence). The length of the CDR3 is 15 residues. V shed 8 bases and J shed 0 bases, with 14 bases lying between them. CDR3 in DNA: TGTGCCAGTGGAACGGGGGCAATCTCTGGAAACACCATATATTTT. It translates to CASGTGAISGNTIYF.

The rearrangement uses TRBV9 and TRBJ1-1; D remains unclear. CDR1 SGDLS and CDR2 YYNGEE come from the germline V gene. Trimming took 0 bases from V and 1 from J, leaving 7 bases between them. The CDR3 has 14 residues. CDR3 sequence: CASSVGSKNTEAFF. DNA for the CDR3: TGTGCCAGCAGCGTAGGATCCAAGAACACTGAAGCTTTCTTT.

This chain links TRBV12-5 with TRBJ1-6, with D unresolved. This CDR3 spans 13 amino acids. CDR1 and CDR2 (germline): LGHNT, FRNRAP. V lost 4 bases, J lost 8 bases, and 9 bases lay in between. The CDR3 DNA reads TGTGCTAGTGGTTCTTCTCCAGATTCACCCCTCCACTTT. Protein: CASGSSPDSPLHF.

The CDR3 region has the DNA TGTGCCACCAGCAGATCAGGGGGGAAGTTAACGGGGAACACTGAAGCTTTCTTT. This codes for CATSRSGGKLTGNTEAFF. The chain has TRBV15 and TRBJ1-1; 7 nucleotides line up with TRBD1. The CDR3 extends over 18 amino acids. The germline CDR1 and CDR2 sequences are LNHNV and YYDKDF (reference sequence). Trimming cost V 2 bases and J 1 base; bases outside gene matches: 13.

The J gene is TRBJ1-2, the V gene TRBV7-9; tentatively, D is TRBD1 (6 bases). V was trimmed by 2 bases and J by 4 bases, leaving 17 bases between them. The CDR3 is made up of 16 amino acids. CDR1 SEHNR and CDR2 FQNEAQ come from the germline V gene (reference sequence). The CDR3 nucleotides are TGTGCCAGCAGCTTAAAGACAGGAGTCAGTCCCTATGGCTACACCTTC. It specifies CASSLKTGVSPYGYTF.

The rearrangement links TRBV30 to TRBJ1-5; weak D call: TRBD1 (5 bases). V dropped 4 bases and J dropped 4 bases, with 14 bases sitting between them. Per germline, CDR1 GTSNPN and CDR2 SVGIG (reference sequence). There are 14 residues in the CDR3. CDR3 region: CAWKVGTGNQPQHF. In DNA, the CDR3 is TGTGCCTGGAAGGTCGGGACCGGTAATCAGCCCCAGCATTTT. Complete variable domain (other parts from reference TRBV30 and TRBJ1-5): SQTIHQWPATLVQPVGSPLSLECTVEGTSNPNLYWYRQAAGRGLQLLFYSVGIGQISSEVPQNLSASRPQDRQFILSSKKLLLSDSGFYLCAWKVGTGNQPQHFGDGTRLSIL.

The CDR3: CACSPHEGYEQYF. The CDR3 DNA follows: TGTGCCTGTTCCCCACATGAGGGATACGAGCAGTACTTC. This chain uses TRBV30 with TRBJ2-7; D is possibly TRBD2 (5 bases). V lost 6 bases, J lost 4 bases, and 16 bases lay in between. Germline CDR1 and CDR2: GTSNPN and SVGIG (reference sequence). The CDR3 spans 13 residues.

The chain couples TRBV19 to TRBJ1-2; TRBD1 matches 8 bases. The junction had 11 bases not matched to a gene; V was cut back by 5 bases and J by 0 bases. This CDR3 is built from 17 residues. CDR1 is LNHDA and CDR2 is SQIVND in the germline V gene (reference sequence). The CDR3 DNA reads TGTGCCAGTAGTTGGGCAGGGGGCATTGCAGCTAACTATGGCTACACCTTC. Translated: CASSWAGGIAANYGYTF.

V and J are TRBV7-2 and TRBJ2-5; possible D gene TRBD2, 5 bases. Germline-derived CDR1 and CDR2 are SGHTA and FQGNSA. Trimming took 5 bases from V and 0 from J, leaving 7 bases between them. The CDR3 has 13 amino acids. The DNA of the CDR3 is TGTGCCAGCAGCACGGGATACCAAGAGACCCAGTACTTC. Its protein is CASSTGYQETQYF. Combining the CDR3 with reference TRBV7-2 and TRBJ2-5 gives the whole variable domain GAGVSQSPSNKVTEKGKDVELRCDPISGHTALYWYRQSLGQGLEFLIYFQGNSAPDKSGLPSDRFSAERTGGSVSTLTIQRTQQEDSAVYLCASSTGYQETQYFGPGTRLLVL.

This clone was found a few times. The V gene is TRBV18, the J gene TRBJ2-7; the D gene could be TRBD1 or TRBD2 (5 bases each). V was trimmed by 8 bases and J by 1 base, leaving 9 bases between them. This CDR3 spans 12 amino acids. CDR1 and CDR2 from the germline V gene are KGHSH and LQKENI. The CDR3 DNA follows: TGTGCCAGCGGGGACGGGTCCTACGAGCAGTACTTC. Translating it yields CASGDGSYEQYF.

The chain recombines TRBV9 with TRBJ1-6, with 7 bases that match TRBD1. Per the germline V gene, CDR1 is SGDLS and CDR2 is YYNGEE. V gave up 4 bases and J gave up 7 bases; unmatched junction bases: 5. This CDR3 is 14 amino acids long. Written as DNA, the CDR3 is TGTGCCAGCAGCCCAGGACAGGCCAATTCACCCCTCCACTTT. Translated, it gives CASSPGQANSPLHF. The whole variable domain, filled in from reference TRBV9 and TRBJ1-6, reads DSGVTQTPKHLITATGQRVTLRCSPRSGDLSVYWYQQSLDQGLQFLIQYYNGEERAKGNILERFSAQQFPDLHSELNLSSLELGDSALYFCASSPGQANSPLHFGNGTRLTVT.

This sequence joins TRBV19 and TRBJ2-7; 7 bases agree with TRBD1. The germline CDR1 and CDR2 sequences are LNHDA and SQIVND (reference sequence). With V trimmed by 3 bases and J by 3 bases, 5 bases remained unmatched. CDR3 length: 14 amino acids. CDR3 residues: CASSISGQVYEQYF. CDR3 sequence (DNA): TGTGCCAGTAGTATCTCAGGACAGGTCTACGAGCAGTACTTC.

V gene TRBV2 combines with J gene TRBJ1-2; 8 bases are a match to TRBD1. The V gene's germline CDR1 is SNHLY and CDR2 FYNNEI. V dropped 6 bases and J dropped 2; count of bases not matched to a gene: 11. The CDR3 is 16 residues long. CDR3 sequence reads: CASRRSGQVSNYGYTF. The CDR3 DNA reads as TGTGCCAGCAGACGTTCGGGACAGGTGTCGAACTATGGCTACACCTTC. Combining the CDR3 with reference TRBV2 and TRBJ1-2 gives the whole variable domain EPEVTQTPSHQVTQMGQEVILRCVPISNHLYFYWYRQILGQKVEFLVSFYNNEISEKSEIFDDQFSVERPDGSNFTLKIRSTKLEDSAMYFCASRRSGQVSNYGYTFGSGTRLTVV.

This chain connects TRBV27 to TRBJ2-1, with TRBD2 matching 10 bases. Germline values: CDR1 MNHEY, CDR2 SMNVEV (reference sequence). The V segment lost 4 bases and the J segment 4 bases; nucleotides outside the gene matches: 4. CDR3 length equals 15 residues. The CDR3 bases are TGTGCCAGCAGTTCACTAGCGGGGATATACAATGAGCAGTTCTTC. Amino acids: CASSSLAGIYNEQFF.

This sequence joins TRBV7-2 and TRBJ2-2, with D unclear. The CDR3 extends over 12 amino acids. Trimming took off 3 bases at V and 6 bases at J, with 5 bases between the two ends. Looked up from germline, CDR1 is SGHTA and CDR2 is FQGNSA. The DNA of the CDR3 is TGTGCCAGCAGCTTTAATCCCGGGGAGCTGTTTTTT. Its translation is CASSFNPGELFF.

The chain links TRBV29-1 to TRBJ2-7, with 7 bases lining up with TRBD1. The CDR3 totals 12 residues. Germline V gives CDR1 SQVTM, CDR2 ANQGSEA. The V and J ends lost 7 bases and 4 bases, in that order; junction bases with no gene match: 7. CDR3: CSAQGERYEQYF. As DNA, the CDR3 is TGCAGCGCCCAGGGGGAGAGATACGAGCAGTACTTC.